This T cell receptor (beta chain) originates from a study of T-cell memory formation after mild COVID-19. This CDR3 has 14 amino acids. V was clipped by 1 base and J by 4 bases; unmatched bases: 2. In germline, CDR1 is LGHNA, CDR2 YNFKEQ. MiXCR, run by TCRdb on the 5' RACE reads, gives a single entry per CDR3 protein. The table lists 140,000 to 150,000 distinct CDR3 sequences, approximately 25% of them singletons. Study-wide findings and caveats: CD4+ contracting clones lay mainly in CM and EM, CD8+ ones in EMRA.

As regards this clonotype: Its antigen is not known.

The source material was PBMCs or a T cell subset sorted from them (not recorded which). The source of this sequence is an adult woman who had mild COVID-19 (a few samples of this study predate the infection). Cell type and time point are not known. The chain carries TRBV4-2 and TRBJ2-3; 7 bases map to TRBD1. In nucleotides, the CDR3 is TGTGCCAGCAGCCAAGGAGGGGGCGCAGATACGCAGTATTTT. This encodes CASSQGGGADTQYF.